The source of this T cell receptor beta chain is a study of T cell repertoires in cytomegalovirus infection. As for the study in general: Public TCR beta signature analysis indicated the presence of both CMV infection and matching HLA type. Study-wide results and caveats: The cumulative frequency of public TCR beta families identified carriers of CMV plus the relevant HLA. The ex vivo response showed dominance by HLA-C-restricted CMV-specific TCR beta clonotypes.

This clonotype was seen many times. Its antigen is not identified. MiXCR, applied by TCRdb to the reads, yields one record per CDR3 protein. The sample records roughly 130,000 distinct CDR3 sequences, less than 9.5% being singletons. Germline V lookup: CDR1 SGHAT, CDR2 FQNNGV. Trimming removed 5 bases at V and 4 bases at J, with 17 bases between. This CDR3 comprises 15 residues. The sequenced material came from PBMCs. The clonotype was recovered from a human donor in good health (CMV status not recorded). Some clones in this sample may be carry-over from other donors' samples. This sequence joins TRBV11-2 and TRBJ2-5, with D possibly being TRBD2 (7 bases). The CDR3 sequence is CASSVSDRGAETQYF. DNA for the CDR3: TGTGCCAGCAGCGTATCCGATCGGGGGGCAGAGACCCAGTACTTC.